Sequencing of this T cell receptor (beta chain) was carried out in a study of cytomegalovirus exposure and HLA in healthy donors. Points from the study as a whole: Through in vitro validation, a few CMV-associated chains were shown to be specific for CMV antigens. The authors enumerated around 150 TCR beta chains as linked to cytomegalovirus. Cytomegalovirus status was reportedly diagnosed by the classifier with high specificity and sensitivity. A subsequent analysis found that TCR clusters from the first cohort also tended to co-occur in the 110 or so validation repertoires, with approximately 94% of cluster scores above 0.

The method was immunoSEQ multiplex PCR; TCRdb's version includes in-frame clones alone and lacks a portion of them. The sample consists of approximately 220,000 clones, approximately 80% of them appearing once. Comments on this clone: As yet, its antigen is unknown.

The CDR3 has 14 residues. Germline CDR1 and CDR2: SGHVS and FQNEAQ. Trimming took 3 bases from V and 3 from J; bases not matched to a gene: 3. Sequencing used PBMCs. The chain links TRBV7-8 to TRBJ2-5; the match to TRBD1 covers 8 bases. The sequence was obtained from a woman between 25 and 40 years old in good health and CMV-seropositive. CDR3 sequence (DNA): TGTGCCAGCAGCTTCTTGACAGGGGAAGAGACCCAGTACTTC. Translation gives CASSFLTGEETQYF.